This is a list of T cell receptor beta chains from one sample in a study of blood T cell repertoires in COVID-19. Clones were read by immunoSEQ multiplex PCR, and TCRdb kept only the in-frame ones, dropping some. The sample comprises fewer than 40,000 clones, roughly nine tenths of which are singletons, and over 20% rests with the top ten. The sequencing input was peripheral blood. These receptors all come from a woman at least 80 years old with active or convalescent COVID-19. Both conserved end residues are part of each CDR3. D genes are given only for firm matches. Only part of the rows carry a size: once, few, many, or a class if the clone is expanded.

size: -
length: 13
D: TRBD1
V: TRBV12-3/TRBV12-4
J: TRBJ1-1
CDR3: CASSQGQGAEAFF
DNA: TGTGCCAGCAGTCAAGGACAGGGCGCTGAAGCTTTCTTT

size: -
length: 14
D: -
V: TRBV5-1
J: TRBJ1-1
CDR3: CASSFGQGTFEAFF
DNA: TGCGCCAGCAGCTTCGGGCAGGGGACCTTTGAAGCTTTCTTT

size: -
length: 14
D: -
V: TRBV28
J: TRBJ2-5
CDR3: CASSSWDKQETQYF
DNA: TGTGCCAGCAGCTCCTGGGACAAACAAGAGACCCAGTACTTC

size: -
length: 15
D: TRBD1
V: TRBV24-1
J: TRBJ1-4
CDR3: CATSGHRGLDEKLFF
DNA: TGTGCCACCAGTGGCCACAGGGGACTGGATGAAAAACTGTTTTTT

size: -
length: 13
D: -
V: TRBV5-5
J: TRBJ1-2
CDR3: CASSTWGGDGYTF
DNA: TGTGCCAGCAGCACTTGGGGAGGAGATGGCTACACCTTC

size: -
length: 14
D: -
V: TRBV24-1
J: TRBJ2-2
CDR3: CATEWQGNTGELFF
DNA: TGTGCCACCGAGTGGCAGGGAAACACCGGGGAGCTGTTTTTT

size: -
length: 17
D: TRBD2
V: TRBV9
J: TRBJ2-1
CDR3: CASSVGAAGGHGNEQFF
DNA: TGTGCCAGCAGCGTAGGGGCAGCGGGGGGGCATGGGAATGAGCAGTTCTTC

size: -
length: 14
D: -
V: TRBV19
J: TRBJ1-5
CDR3: CASSIGQPNQPQHF
DNA: TGTGCCAGTAGTATAGGACAGCCCAATCAGCCCCAGCATTTT

size: -
length: 14
D: -
V: TRBV11-2
J: TRBJ1-3
CDR3: CASSQDSSGNTIYF
DNA: TGTGCCAGCAGCCAGGACAGCTCTGGAAACACCATATATTTT

size: -
length: 15
D: TRBD1
V: TRBV9
J: TRBJ1-6
CDR3: CASSVVGDRNSPLHF
DNA: TGTGCCAGCAGCGTAGTAGGGGACAGGAATTCACCCCTCCACTTT

size: once
length: 17
D: TRBD2
V: TRBV2
J: TRBJ2-1
CDR3: CASSDPAGGTSYNEQFF
DNA: TGTGCCAGCAGTGACCCTGCGGGCGGGACTAGCTACAATGAGCAGTTCTTC

size: -
length: 14
D: -
V: TRBV5-4
J: TRBJ2-1
CDR3: CASSLGGGYNEQFF
DNA: TGTGCCAGCAGCTTGGGAGGGGGATACAATGAGCAGTTCTTC

size: -
length: 15
D: TRBD2
V: TRBV12-5
J: TRBJ2-1
CDR3: CASGLAGLASHRLFF
DNA: TGTGCTAGTGGTTTGGCCGGACTAGCGAGCCATAGATTGTTCTTC

size: -
length: 17
D: TRBD1
V: TRBV5-1
J: TRBJ1-6
CDR3: CASSPGTGVTYNSPLHF
DNA: TGCGCCAGCAGCCCCGGGACAGGGGTAACTTATAATTCACCCCTCCACTTT

size: -
length: 13
D: -
V: TRBV12-3/TRBV12-4
J: TRBJ1-6
CDR3: CASSFLQGSPLHF
DNA: TGTGCCAGCAGTTTCTTGCAGGGGTCACCCCTCCACTTT

size: -
length: 12
D: -
V: TRBV18
J: TRBJ2-7
CDR3: CASSPLRGEQYF
DNA: TGTGCCAGCTCACCACTGCGCGGGGAGCAGTACTTC

size: once
length: 12
D: -
V: TRBV12-3/TRBV12-4
J: TRBJ1-1
CDR3: CASSLEGAEAFF
DNA: TGTGCCAGCAGTTTAGAGGGGGCTGAAGCTTTCTTT

size: -
length: 14
D: TRBD1
V: TRBV2
J: TRBJ1-5
CDR3: CASTTQGENQPQHF
DNA: TGTGCCAGCACTACACAGGGGGAGAATCAGCCCCAGCATTTT

size: -
length: 19
D: TRBD2
V: TRBV6-1
J: TRBJ2-3
CDR3: CASSDRGGLGPFGTDTQYF
DNA: TGTGCCAGCAGTGACCGCGGGGGTCTCGGTCCGTTCGGCACAGATACGCAGTATTTT

size: -
length: 17
D: TRBD1
V: TRBV27
J: TRBJ2-1
CDR3: CASSLREGGSIYNEQFF
DNA: TGTGCCAGCAGTTTACGGGAAGGGGGCTCTATATACAATGAGCAGTTCTTC

size: -
length: 14
D: TRBD1
V: TRBV5-8
J: TRBJ1-4
CDR3: CASSEGTGVEKLFF
DNA: TGTGCCAGCAGCGAGGGGACAGGGGTGGAAAAACTGTTTTTT

size: -
length: 13
D: -
V: TRBV2
J: TRBJ2-2
CDR3: CASRVSNTGELFF
DNA: TGTGCCAGCCGGGTATCTAACACCGGGGAGCTGTTTTTT

size: -
length: 14
D: TRBD1
V: TRBV11-2
J: TRBJ2-7
CDR3: CASSQATGDYEQYF
DNA: TGTGCCAGCAGCCAGGCTACAGGGGACTACGAGCAGTACTTC

size: -
length: 16
D: TRBD2
V: TRBV30
J: TRBJ2-3
CDR3: CAWSVLGGGASDTQYF
DNA: TGTGCCTGGAGTGTGTTGGGCGGGGGGGCGTCAGATACGCAGTATTTT

size: -
length: 14
D: TRBD1
V: TRBV5-1
J: TRBJ1-1
CDR3: CASSSQGGNTEAFF
DNA: TGCGCCAGCAGTAGTCAGGGGGGGAACACTGAAGCTTTCTTT

size: -
length: 15
D: TRBD1
V: TRBV6-6
J: TRBJ2-3
CDR3: CASSSTGGSLDTQYF
DNA: TGTGCCAGCAGTTCGACAGGGGGCTCTTTGGATACGCAGTATTTT

size: once
length: 12
D: -
V: TRBV12-3/TRBV12-4
J: TRBJ2-1
CDR3: CASSLLQGLSFF
DNA: TGTGCCAGCAGTTTACTACAGGGCCTTTCCTTCTTC

size: -
length: 17
D: -
V: TRBV12-5
J: TRBJ1-3
CDR3: CASGFEGVTSSGNTIYF
DNA: TGTGCTAGTGGTTTCGAGGGAGTCACCTCCTCTGGAAACACCATATATTTT

size: -
length: 15
D: -
V: TRBV5-1
J: TRBJ2-3
CDR3: CASSLAGGRTDTQYF
DNA: TGCGCCAGCAGCTTGGCCGGGGGTAGGACAGATACGCAGTATTTT

size: -
length: 16
D: -
V: TRBV21-1
J: TRBJ2-2
CDR3: CASSAGLRFGTEELFF
DNA: TGTGCCAGCAGCGCGGGACTCCGATTTGGTACCGAGGAGCTGTTTTTT

size: -
length: 16
D: TRBD1
V: TRBV7-9
J: TRBJ1-6
CDR3: CASTFGDRGRGSPLHF
DNA: TGTGCCAGCACTTTTGGAGACAGGGGGCGGGGTTCACCCCTCCACTTT

size: -
length: 13
D: -
V: TRBV6-5
J: TRBJ1-4
CDR3: CASSAEQREKLFF
DNA: TGTGCCAGCAGCGCCGAGCAGCGTGAAAAACTGTTTTTT

size: -
length: 14
D: -
V: TRBV5-1
J: TRBJ2-7
CDR3: CASSSSGSLYEQYF
DNA: TGCGCCAGCAGCTCATCCGGGTCTCTCTACGAGCAGTACTTC

size: -
length: 15
D: -
V: TRBV11-2
J: TRBJ2-7
CDR3: CASSLGAGSPYEQYF
DNA: TGTGCCAGCAGCTTAGGTGCGGGCAGCCCCTACGAGCAGTACTTC

size: -
length: 17
D: TRBD2
V: TRBV3-1/TRBV3-2
J: TRBJ2-2
CDR3: CASGDTGGGPNTGELFF
DNA: TGTGCCAGCGGTGATACGGGCGGGGGGCCCAACACCGGGGAGCTGTTTTTT

size: -
length: 13
D: TRBD2
V: TRBV3-1/TRBV3-2
J: TRBJ2-7
CDR3: CASRSGESYEQYF
DNA: TGTGCCAGCAGGAGCGGGGAATCCTACGAGCAGTACTTC

size: once
length: 13
D: -
V: TRBV5-1
J: TRBJ1-5
CDR3: CASSLSGNQPQHF
DNA: TGCGCCAGCAGCTTGTCAGGTAATCAGCCCCAGCATTTT

size: medium-sized
length: 14
D: TRBD1
V: TRBV10-3
J: TRBJ1-3
CDR3: CAIKPTGGVNTIYF
DNA: TGTGCCATCAAGCCGACAGGGGGCGTGAACACCATATATTTT

size: few
length: 16
D: TRBD2
V: TRBV11-2
J: TRBJ2-5
CDR3: CASSSVGGGDQETQYF
DNA: TGTGCCAGCAGCTCGGTAGGCGGGGGGGACCAAGAGACCCAGTACTTC

size: -
length: 14
D: TRBD1
V: TRBV7-8
J: TRBJ1-2
CDR3: CASSLDGTGDGYTF
DNA: TGTGCCAGCAGCTTAGATGGGACAGGGGACGGCTACACCTTC

size: -
length: 13
D: TRBD1
V: TRBV6-1
J: TRBJ1-6
CDR3: CASSERTGRPLHF
DNA: TGTGCCAGCAGTGAAAGGACAGGCCGACCCCTCCACTTT

size: -
length: 17
D: -
V: TRBV10-3
J: TRBJ2-3
CDR3: CAISEGLRPGSTDTQYF
DNA: TGTGCCATCAGTGAAGGTCTTCGGCCAGGGAGCACAGATACGCAGTATTTT

size: -
length: 11
D: -
V: TRBV7-9
J: TRBJ1-2
CDR3: CASSLDRGYTF
DNA: TGTGCCAGCAGCTTAGATCGGGGCTACACCTTC

size: -
length: 18
D: TRBD2
V: TRBV3-1/TRBV3-2
J: TRBJ2-2
CDR3: CASSRKGLAGADTGELFF
DNA: TGTGCCAGCAGCCGGAAGGGCCTAGCGGGGGCGGACACCGGGGAGCTGTTTTTT

size: once
length: 13
D: TRBD1
V: TRBV20-1
J: TRBJ1-4
CDR3: CSASGDRNEKLFF
DNA: TGCAGTGCTAGTGGGGACAGAAATGAAAAACTGTTTTTT

size: -
length: 12
D: -
V: TRBV30
J: TRBJ1-1
CDR3: CAWTGVGTEAFF
DNA: TGTGCCTGGACAGGGGTAGGAACTGAAGCTTTCTTT

size: -
length: 17
D: -
V: TRBV5-1
J: TRBJ1-2
CDR3: CASSPEPYPQLSWGYTF
DNA: TGCGCCAGCAGCCCGGAGCCATACCCTCAGCTCTCTTGGGGCTACACCTTC

size: once
length: 15
D: TRBD1
V: TRBV5-6
J: TRBJ1-2
CDR3: CASSLGTGVGYGYTF
DNA: TGTGCCAGCAGCTTGGGTACAGGGGTCGGCTATGGCTACACCTTC

size: -
length: 15
D: TRBD1
V: TRBV4-2
J: TRBJ2-7
CDR3: CASSQTGGLSYEQYF
DNA: TGTGCCAGCAGCCAAACAGGGGGGCTCTCCTACGAGCAGTACTTC

size: -
length: 15
D: TRBD1
V: TRBV12-5
J: TRBJ1-5
CDR3: CASGFGTGGGQPQHF
DNA: TGTGCTAGTGGTTTCGGGACAGGGGGAGGTCAGCCCCAGCATTTT

size: -
length: 18
D: -
V: TRBV3-1/TRBV3-2
J: TRBJ1-4
CDR3: CASSPPPEIDSTNEKLFF
DNA: TGTGCCAGCAGCCCACCCCCTGAGATAGACAGCACTAATGAAAAACTGTTTTTT

size: -
length: 15
D: TRBD1
V: TRBV11-3
J: TRBJ2-2
CDR3: CASSSGQGAVGELFF
DNA: TGTGCCAGCAGCTCGGGACAGGGGGCCGTCGGGGAGCTGTTTTTT

size: -
length: 18
D: TRBD1
V: TRBV7-9
J: TRBJ1-4
CDR3: CASRGWTGGIPGREKLFF
DNA: TGTGCCAGCAGGGGATGGACAGGGGGCATTCCAGGCCGTGAAAAACTGTTTTTT